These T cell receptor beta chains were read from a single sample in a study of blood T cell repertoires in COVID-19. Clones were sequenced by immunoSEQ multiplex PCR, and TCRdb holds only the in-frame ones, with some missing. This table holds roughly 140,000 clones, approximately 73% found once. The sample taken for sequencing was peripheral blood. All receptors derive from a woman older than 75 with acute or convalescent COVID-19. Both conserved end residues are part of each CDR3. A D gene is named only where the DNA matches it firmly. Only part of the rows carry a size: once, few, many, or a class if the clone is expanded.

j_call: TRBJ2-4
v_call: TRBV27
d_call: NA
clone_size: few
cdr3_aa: CASSPPNWRTLNIQYF
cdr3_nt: TGTGCCAGCAGTCCCCCGAATTGGAGGACCTTAAACATTCAGTACTTC

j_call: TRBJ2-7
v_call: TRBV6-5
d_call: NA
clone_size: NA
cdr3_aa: CASSYSGGTYEQYF
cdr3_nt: TGTGCCAGCAGTTACTCGGGCGGGACCTACGAGCAGTACTTC

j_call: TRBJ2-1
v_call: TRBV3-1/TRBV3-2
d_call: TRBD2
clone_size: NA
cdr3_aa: CASSLSGSRNNEQFF
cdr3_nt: TGTGCCAGCAGCCTTAGCGGGAGTAGGAACAATGAGCAGTTCTTC

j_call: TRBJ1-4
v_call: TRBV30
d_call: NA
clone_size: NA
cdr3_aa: CAWSAGGKGIEELFF
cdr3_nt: TGTGCCTGGAGCGCGGGGGGTAAGGGTATCGAGGAACTGTTTTTT

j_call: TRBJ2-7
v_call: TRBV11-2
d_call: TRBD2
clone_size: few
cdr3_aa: CASSGGLNYEQYF
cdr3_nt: TGTGCCAGCAGTGGGGGACTAAACTACGAGCAGTACTTC

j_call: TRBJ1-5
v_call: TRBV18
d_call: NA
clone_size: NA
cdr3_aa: CASSPPSGVDQPQHF
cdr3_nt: TGTGCCAGCTCACCACCATCCGGGGTCGATCAGCCCCAGCATTTT

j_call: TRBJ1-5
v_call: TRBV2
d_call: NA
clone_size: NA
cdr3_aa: CASTPGTFVGQPQHF
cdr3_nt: TGTGCCAGCACCCCCGGGACATTCGTAGGTCAGCCCCAGCATTTT

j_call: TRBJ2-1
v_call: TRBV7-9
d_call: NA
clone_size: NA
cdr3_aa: CASSLGRGSDEQFF
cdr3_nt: TGTGCCAGCAGCTTAGGACGGGGAAGCGATGAGCAGTTCTTC

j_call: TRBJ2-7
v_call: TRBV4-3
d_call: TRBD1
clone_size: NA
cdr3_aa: CASSQEWTGGHYEQYF
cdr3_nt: TGCGCCAGCAGCCAAGAATGGACAGGGGGCCACTACGAGCAGTACTTC

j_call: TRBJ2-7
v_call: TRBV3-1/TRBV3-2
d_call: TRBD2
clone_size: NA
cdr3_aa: CASSPRTSGSYEQYF
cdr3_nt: TGTGCCAGCAGCCCGCGGACTAGCGGGAGCTACGAGCAGTACTTC

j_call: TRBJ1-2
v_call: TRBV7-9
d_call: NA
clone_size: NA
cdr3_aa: CASSYSSDMGYTF
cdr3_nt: TGTGCCAGCAGCTACTCTTCCGATATGGGCTACACCTTC

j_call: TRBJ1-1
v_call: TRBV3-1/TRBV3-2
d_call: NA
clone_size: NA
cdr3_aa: CASSQDLDTEAFF
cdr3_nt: TGTGCCAGCAGCCAAGATCTAGACACTGAAGCTTTCTTT

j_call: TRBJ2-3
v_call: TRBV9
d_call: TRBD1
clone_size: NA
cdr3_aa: CASSATGSTDTQYF
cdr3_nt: TGTGCCAGCAGCGCGACAGGGAGCACAGATACGCAGTATTTT

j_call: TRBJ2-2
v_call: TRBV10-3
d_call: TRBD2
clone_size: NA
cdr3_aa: CATARGEVTGELFF
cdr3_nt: TGTGCCACCGCCCGGGGGGAGGTCACCGGGGAGCTGTTTTTT

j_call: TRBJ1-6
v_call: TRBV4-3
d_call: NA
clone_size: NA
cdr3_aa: CASSQDFRGNSPLHF
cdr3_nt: TGCGCCAGCAGCCAAGATTTCCGGGGAAATTCACCCCTCCACTTT

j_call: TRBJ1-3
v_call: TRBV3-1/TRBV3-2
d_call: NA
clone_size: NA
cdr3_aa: CAGSFRGTDGNTIYF
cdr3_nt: TGTGCCGGCAGCTTCCGCGGGACGGATGGAAACACCATATATTTT

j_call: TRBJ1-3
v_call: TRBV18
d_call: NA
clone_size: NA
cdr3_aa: CASTISRVSGNTIYF
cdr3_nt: TGTGCCAGCACTATTTCGCGGGTCTCTGGAAACACCATATATTTT

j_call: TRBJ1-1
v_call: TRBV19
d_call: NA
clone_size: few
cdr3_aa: CASSMREETEAFF
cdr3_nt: TGTGCCAGTAGTATGAGGGAAGAGACTGAAGCTTTCTTT

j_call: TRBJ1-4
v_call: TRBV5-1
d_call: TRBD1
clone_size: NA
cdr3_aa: CASSSFGTGTGYNEKLFF
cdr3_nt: TGCGCCAGCAGCTCCTTCGGGACAGGGACGGGCTACAATGAAAAACTGTTTTTT

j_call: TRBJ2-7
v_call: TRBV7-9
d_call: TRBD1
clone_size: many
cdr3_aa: CASSLGDSLGYF
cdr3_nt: TGTGCCAGCAGCTTAGGGGACAGCCTTGGGTACTTC

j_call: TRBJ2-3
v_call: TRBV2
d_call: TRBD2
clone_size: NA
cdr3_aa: CASSRTSGRGYTDTQYF
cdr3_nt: TGTGCCAGCAGCAGGACTAGCGGGAGGGGCTACACAGATACGCAGTATTTT

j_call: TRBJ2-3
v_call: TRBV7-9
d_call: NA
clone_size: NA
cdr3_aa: CASSQGRTDTQYF
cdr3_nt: TGTGCCAGCAGCCAGGGGCGGACAGATACGCAGTATTTT

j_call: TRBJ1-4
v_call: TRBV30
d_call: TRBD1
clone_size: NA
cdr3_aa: CAWSVGTGDGKLFF
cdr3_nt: TGTGCCTGGAGTGTGGGGACAGGGGATGGAAAACTGTTTTTT

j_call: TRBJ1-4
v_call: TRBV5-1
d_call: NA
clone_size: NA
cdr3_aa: CASSLAGGANEKLFF
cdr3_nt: TGCGCCAGCAGCTTGGCGGGGGGCGCTAATGAAAAACTGTTTTTT

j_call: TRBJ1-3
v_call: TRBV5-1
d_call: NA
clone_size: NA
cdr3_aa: CASSLAVSGNTIYF
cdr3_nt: TGCGCCAGCAGCTTGGCGGTGTCTGGAAACACCATATATTTT

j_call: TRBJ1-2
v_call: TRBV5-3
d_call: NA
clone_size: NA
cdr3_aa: CARSLHPSGVGYGYTF
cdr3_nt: TGTGCCAGAAGCTTGCACCCCTCCGGGGTCGGCTATGGCTACACCTTC

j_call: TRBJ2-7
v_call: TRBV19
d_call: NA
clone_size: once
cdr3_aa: CASRIRGSSYEQYF
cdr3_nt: TGTGCCAGCAGAATCCGGGGGAGCTCCTACGAGCAGTACTTC

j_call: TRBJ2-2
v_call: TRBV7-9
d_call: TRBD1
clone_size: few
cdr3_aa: CASSLLWTGGPGELFF
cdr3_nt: TGTGCCAGCAGCTTATTGTGGACAGGGGGCCCCGGGGAGCTGTTTTTT

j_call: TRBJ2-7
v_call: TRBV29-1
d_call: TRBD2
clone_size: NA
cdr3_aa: CSVDAAGRDEQYF
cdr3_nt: TGCAGCGTTGACGCAGCGGGGAGGGACGAGCAGTACTTC

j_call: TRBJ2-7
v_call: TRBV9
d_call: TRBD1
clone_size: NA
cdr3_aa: CASSVFPGQSYEQYF
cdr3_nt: TGTGCCAGCAGCGTTTTTCCGGGACAGTCTTACGAGCAGTACTTC

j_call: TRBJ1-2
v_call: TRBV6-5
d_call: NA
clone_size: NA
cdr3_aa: CASSYDSNYGYTF
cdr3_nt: TGTGCCAGCAGTTACGACAGTAACTATGGCTACACCTTC

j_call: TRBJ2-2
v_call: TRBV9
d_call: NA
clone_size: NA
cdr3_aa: CASSGTGGGELFF
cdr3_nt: TGTGCCAGCTCGGGGACCGGGGGCGGGGAGCTGTTTTTT

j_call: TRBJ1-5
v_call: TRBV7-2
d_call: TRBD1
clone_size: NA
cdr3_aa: CASSAGTGRGQPQHF
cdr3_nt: TGTGCCAGCAGCGCCGGGACAGGGCGAGGGCAGCCCCAGCATTTT

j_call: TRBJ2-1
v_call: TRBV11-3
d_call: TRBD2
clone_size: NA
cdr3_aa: CASSQRLAGDNEQFF
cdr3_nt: TGTGCCAGCAGCCAAAGACTAGCGGGAGACAATGAGCAGTTCTTC

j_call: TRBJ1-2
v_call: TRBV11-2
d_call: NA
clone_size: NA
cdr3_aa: CASSLDRDYGYTF
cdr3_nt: TGTGCCAGCAGCTTAGACAGGGACTATGGCTACACCTTC

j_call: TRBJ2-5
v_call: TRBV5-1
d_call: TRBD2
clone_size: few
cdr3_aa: CASSPGTSGTETQYF
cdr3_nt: TGCGCCAGCAGCCCGGGGACTAGCGGGACGGAGACCCAGTACTTC

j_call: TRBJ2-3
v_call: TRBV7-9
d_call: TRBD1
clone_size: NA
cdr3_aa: CASRLASGQGRQYF
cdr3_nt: TGTGCCAGCAGGCTAGCGTCAGGACAGGGCCGGCAATATTTT

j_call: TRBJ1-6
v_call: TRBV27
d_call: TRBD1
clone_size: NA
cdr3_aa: CASSLRQGAYNSPLHF
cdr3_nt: TGTGCCAGCAGTCTGAGACAGGGGGCATATAATTCACCCCTCCACTTT

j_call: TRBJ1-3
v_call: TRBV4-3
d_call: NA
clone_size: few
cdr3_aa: CASSQVPGNGNTIYF
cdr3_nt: TGCGCCAGCAGCCAAGTACCCGGGAACGGAAACACCATATATTTT

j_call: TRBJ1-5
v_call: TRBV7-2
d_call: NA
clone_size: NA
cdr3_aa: CASSLFSGDQPQHF
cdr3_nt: TGTGCCAGCAGCTTATTTTCGGGGGATCAGCCCCAGCATTTT

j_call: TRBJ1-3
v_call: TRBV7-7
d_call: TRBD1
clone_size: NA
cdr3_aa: CASSPGQGPGNTIYF
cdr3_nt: TGTGCCAGCAGCCCGGGACAGGGCCCTGGAAACACCATATATTTT

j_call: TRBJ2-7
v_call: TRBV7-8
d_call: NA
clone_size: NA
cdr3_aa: CASSLGSGSYEQYF
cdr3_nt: TGTGCCAGCAGCTTAGGAAGCGGTTCCTACGAGCAGTACTTC

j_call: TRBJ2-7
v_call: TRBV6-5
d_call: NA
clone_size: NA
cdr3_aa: CASSYGTLPNYEQYF
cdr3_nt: TGTGCCAGCAGTTACGGGACTTTACCTAATTACGAGCAGTACTTC

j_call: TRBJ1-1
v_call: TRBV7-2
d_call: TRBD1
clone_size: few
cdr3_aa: CASSPPSGQANTEAFF
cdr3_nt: TGTGCCAGCAGCCCCCCCTCGGGACAGGCGAACACTGAAGCTTTCTTT

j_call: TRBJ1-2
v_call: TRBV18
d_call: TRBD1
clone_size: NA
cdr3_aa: CASSPNRLDREGYTF
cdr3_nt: TGTGCCAGCTCACCGAACCGATTGGACAGGGAAGGCTACACCTTC

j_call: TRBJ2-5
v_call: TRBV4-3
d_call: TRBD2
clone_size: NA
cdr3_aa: CASSQVLAGGRETQYF
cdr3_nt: TGCGCCAGCAGCCAAGTTCTAGCGGGGGGGCGGGAGACCCAGTACTTC

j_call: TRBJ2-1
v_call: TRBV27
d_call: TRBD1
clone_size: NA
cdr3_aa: CAPRAGGYNEQFF
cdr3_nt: TGTGCCCCTCGGGCAGGGGGCTACAATGAGCAGTTCTTC